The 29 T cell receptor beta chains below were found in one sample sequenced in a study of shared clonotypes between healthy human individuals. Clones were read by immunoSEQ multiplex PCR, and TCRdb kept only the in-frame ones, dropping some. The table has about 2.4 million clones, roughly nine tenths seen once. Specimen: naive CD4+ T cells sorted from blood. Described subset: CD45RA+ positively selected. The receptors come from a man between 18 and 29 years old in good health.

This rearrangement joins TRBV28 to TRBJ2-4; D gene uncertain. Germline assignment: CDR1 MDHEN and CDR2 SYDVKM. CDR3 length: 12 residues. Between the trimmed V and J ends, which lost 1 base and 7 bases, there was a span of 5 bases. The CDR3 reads CASSLYPNIQYF. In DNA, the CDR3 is TGTGCCAGCAGTTTATATCCTAACATTCAGTACTTC.

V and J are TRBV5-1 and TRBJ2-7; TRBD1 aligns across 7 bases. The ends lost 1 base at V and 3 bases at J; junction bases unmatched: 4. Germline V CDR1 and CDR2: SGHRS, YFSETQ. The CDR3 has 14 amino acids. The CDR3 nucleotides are TGCGCCAGCAGCTTGACAGGGGCCAACTACGAGCAGTACTTC. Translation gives CASSLTGANYEQYF.

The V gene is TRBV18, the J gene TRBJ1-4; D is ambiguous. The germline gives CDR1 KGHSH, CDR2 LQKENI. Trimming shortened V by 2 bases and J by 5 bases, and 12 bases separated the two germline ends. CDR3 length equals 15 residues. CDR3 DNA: TGTGCCAGCTCACCAAGGATGGCAGACAATGAAAAACTGTTTTTT. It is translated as CASSPRMADNEKLFF.

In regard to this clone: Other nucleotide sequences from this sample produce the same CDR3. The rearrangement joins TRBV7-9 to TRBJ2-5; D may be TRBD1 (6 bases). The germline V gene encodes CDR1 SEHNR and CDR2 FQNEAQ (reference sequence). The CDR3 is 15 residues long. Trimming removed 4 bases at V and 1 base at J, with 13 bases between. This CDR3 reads CASSSLGQTQETQYF. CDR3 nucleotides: TGTGCCAGCAGCTCCCTAGGACAGACCCAAGAGACCCAGTACTTC. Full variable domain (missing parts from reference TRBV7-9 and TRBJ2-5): DTGVSQNPRHKITKRGQNVTFRCDPISEHNRLYWYRQTLGQGPEFLTYFQNEAQLEKSRLLSDRFSAERPKGSFSTLEIQRTEQGDSAMYLCASSSLGQTQETQYFGPGTRLLVL.

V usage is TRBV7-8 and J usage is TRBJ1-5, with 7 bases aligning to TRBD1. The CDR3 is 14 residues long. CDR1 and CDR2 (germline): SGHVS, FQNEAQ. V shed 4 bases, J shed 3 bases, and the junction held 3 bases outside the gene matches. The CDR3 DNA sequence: TGTGCCAGCAGCTCTGACAGGGTCAATCAGCCCCAGCATTTT. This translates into CASSSDRVNQPQHF.

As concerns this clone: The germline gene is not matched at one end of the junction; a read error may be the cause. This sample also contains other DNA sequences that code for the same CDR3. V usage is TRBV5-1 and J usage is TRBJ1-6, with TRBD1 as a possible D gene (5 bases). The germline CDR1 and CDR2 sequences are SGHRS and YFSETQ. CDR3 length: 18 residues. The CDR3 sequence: CASSLEGMPSSYNSPLHF. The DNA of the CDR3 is TGCGCCAGCAGCTTGGAGGGGATGCCGAGCTCCTATAATTCACCCCTTCACTTT.

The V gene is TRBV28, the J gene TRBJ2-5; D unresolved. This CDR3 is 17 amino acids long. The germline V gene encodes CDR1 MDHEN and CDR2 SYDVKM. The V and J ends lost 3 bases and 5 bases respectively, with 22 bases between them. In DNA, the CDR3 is TGTGCCAGCAGTTTGGACCCAGCTCTAGAGGTATACGAGACCCAGTACTTC. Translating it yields CASSLDPALEVYETQYF.

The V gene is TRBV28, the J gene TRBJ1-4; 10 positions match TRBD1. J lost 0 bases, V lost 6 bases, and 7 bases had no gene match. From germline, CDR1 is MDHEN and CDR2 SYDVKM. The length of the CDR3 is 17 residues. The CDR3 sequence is CASREGDRGTTNEKLFF. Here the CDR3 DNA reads TGTGCCAGCAGGGAGGGGGACAGGGGCACAACTAATGAAAAACTGTTTTTT. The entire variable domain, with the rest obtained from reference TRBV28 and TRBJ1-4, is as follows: DVKVTQSSRYLVKRTGEKVFLECVQDMDHENMFWYRQDPGLGLRLIYFSYDVKMKEKGDIPEGYSVSREKKERFSLILESASTNQTSMYLCASREGDRGTTNEKLFFGSGTQLSVL.

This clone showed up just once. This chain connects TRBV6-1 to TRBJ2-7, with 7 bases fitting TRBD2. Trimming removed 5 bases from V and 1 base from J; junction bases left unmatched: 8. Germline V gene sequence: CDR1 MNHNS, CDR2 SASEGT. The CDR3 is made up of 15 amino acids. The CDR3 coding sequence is TGTGCCAGCAGTCTCCGCGGGGACTATTCCTACGAGCAGTACTTC. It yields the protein CASSLRGDYSYEQYF.

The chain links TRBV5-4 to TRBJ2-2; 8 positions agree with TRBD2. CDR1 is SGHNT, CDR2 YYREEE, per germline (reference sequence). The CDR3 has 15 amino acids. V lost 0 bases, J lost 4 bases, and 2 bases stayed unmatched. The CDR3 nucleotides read TGTGCCAGCAGCTTGGCCGGGAGGGCCACCGGGGAGCTGTTTTTT. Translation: CASSLAGRATGELFF.

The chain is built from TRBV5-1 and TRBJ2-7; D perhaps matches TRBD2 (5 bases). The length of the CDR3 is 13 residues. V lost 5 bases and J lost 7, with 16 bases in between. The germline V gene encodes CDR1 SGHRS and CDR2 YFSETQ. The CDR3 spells CASRAVSTGEQYF. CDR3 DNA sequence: TGCGCCAGCAGGGCGGTTTCAACGGGGGAGCAGTACTTC.

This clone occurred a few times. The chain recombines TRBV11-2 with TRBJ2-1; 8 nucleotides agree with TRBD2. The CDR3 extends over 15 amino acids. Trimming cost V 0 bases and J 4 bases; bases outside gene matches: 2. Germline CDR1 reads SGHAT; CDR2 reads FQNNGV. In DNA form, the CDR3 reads TGTGCCAGCAGCTTAGAAGCTAGCGGGTACAATGAGCAGTTCTTC. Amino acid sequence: CASSLEASGYNEQFF.

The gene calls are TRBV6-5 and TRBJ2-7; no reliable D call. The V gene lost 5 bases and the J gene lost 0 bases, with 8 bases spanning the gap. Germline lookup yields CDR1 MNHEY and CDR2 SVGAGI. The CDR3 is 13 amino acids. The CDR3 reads CASSPQDSYEQYF. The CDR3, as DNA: TGTGCCAGCAGTCCTCAGGACTCCTACGAGCAGTACTTC.

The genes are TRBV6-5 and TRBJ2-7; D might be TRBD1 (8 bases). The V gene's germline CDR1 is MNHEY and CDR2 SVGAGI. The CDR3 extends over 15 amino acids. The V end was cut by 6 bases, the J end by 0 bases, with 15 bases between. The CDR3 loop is CASRINRGGSYEQYF. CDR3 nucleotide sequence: TGTGCCAGCAGAATCAACAGGGGGGGCTCCTACGAGCAGTACTTC.

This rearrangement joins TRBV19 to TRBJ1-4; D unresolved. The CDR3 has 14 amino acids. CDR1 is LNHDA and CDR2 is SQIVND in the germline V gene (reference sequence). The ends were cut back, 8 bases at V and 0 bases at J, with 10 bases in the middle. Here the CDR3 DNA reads TGTGCCAGTCTGGGGATTGCAACTAATGAAAAACTGTTTTTT. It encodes CASLGIATNEKLFF.

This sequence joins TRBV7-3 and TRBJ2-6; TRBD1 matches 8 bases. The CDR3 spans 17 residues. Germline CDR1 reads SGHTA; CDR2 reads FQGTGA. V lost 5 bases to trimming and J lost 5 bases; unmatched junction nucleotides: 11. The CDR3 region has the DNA TGTGCCAGCAGCCCGGGGACAGGTTTTTACCGGGCCAACGTCCTGACTTTC. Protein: CASSPGTGFYRANVLTF. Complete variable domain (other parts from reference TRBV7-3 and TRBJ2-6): GAGVSQTPSNKVTEKGKYVELRCDPISGHTALYWYRQSLGQGPEFLIYFQGTGAADDSGLPNDRFFAVRPEGSVSTLKIQRTERGDSAVYLCASSPGTGFYRANVLTFGAGSRLTVL.

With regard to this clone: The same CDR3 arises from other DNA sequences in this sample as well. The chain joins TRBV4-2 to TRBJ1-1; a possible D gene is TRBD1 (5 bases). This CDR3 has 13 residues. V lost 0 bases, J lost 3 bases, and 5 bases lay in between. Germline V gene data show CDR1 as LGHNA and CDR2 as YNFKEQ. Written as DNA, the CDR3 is TGTGCCAGCAGCCAAGACAGGGACACTGAAGCTTTCTTT. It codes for CASSQDRDTEAFF.

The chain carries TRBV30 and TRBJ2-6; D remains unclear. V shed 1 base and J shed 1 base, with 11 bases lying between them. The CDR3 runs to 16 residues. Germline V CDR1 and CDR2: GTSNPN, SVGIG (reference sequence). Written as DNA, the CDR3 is TGTGCCTGGAGTGGGGCCGGAAAATCTGGGGCCAACGTCCTGACTTTC. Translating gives CAWSGAGKSGANVLTF.

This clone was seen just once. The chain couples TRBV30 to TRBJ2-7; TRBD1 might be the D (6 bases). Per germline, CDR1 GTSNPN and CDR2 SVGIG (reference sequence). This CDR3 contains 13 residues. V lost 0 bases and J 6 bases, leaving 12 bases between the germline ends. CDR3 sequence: CAWSVGAGAEQYF. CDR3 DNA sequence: TGTGCCTGGAGTGTAGGGGCAGGGGCCGAGCAGTACTTC.

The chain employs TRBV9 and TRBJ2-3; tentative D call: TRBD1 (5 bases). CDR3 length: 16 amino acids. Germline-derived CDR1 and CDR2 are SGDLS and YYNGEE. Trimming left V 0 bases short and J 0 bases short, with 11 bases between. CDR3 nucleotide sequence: TGTGCCAGCAGCGTAGGGATGACAGTGAGCACAGATACGCAGTATTTT. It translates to CASSVGMTVSTDTQYF.

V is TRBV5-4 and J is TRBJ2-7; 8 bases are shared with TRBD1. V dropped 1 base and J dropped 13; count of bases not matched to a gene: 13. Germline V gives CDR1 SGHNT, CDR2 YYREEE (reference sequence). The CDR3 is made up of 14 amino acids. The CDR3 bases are TGTGCCAGCAGCTTGTGGACAGGGCCCTCTCATCTTTACTTC. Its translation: CASSLWTGPSHLYF. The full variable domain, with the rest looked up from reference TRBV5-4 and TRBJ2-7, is ETGVTQSPTHLIKTRGQQVTLRCSSQSGHNTVSWYQQALGQGPQFIFQYYREEENGRGNFPPRFSGLQFPNYSSELNVNALELDDSALYLCASSLWTGPSHLYFGPGTRLTVT.

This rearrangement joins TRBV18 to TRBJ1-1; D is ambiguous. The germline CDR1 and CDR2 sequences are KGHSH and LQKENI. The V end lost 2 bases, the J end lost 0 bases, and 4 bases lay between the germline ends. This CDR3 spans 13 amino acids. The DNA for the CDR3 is TGTGCCAGCTCACCAGCGGTGAACACTGAAGCTTTCTTT. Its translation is CASSPAVNTEAFF.

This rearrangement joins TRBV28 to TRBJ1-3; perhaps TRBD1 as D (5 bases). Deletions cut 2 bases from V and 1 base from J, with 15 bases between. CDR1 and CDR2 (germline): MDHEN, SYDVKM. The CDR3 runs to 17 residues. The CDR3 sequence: CASSLTPGGVSGNTIYF. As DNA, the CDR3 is TGTGCCAGCAGTTTAACGCCCGGGGGAGTTTCTGGAAACACCATATATTTT.

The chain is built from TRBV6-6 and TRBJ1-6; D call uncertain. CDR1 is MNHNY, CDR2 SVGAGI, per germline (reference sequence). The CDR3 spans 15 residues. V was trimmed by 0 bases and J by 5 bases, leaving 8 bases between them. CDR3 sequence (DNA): TGTGCCAGCAGTTACTCAGGGTTCAATAATTCACCCCTCCACTTT. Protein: CASSYSGFNNSPLHF.

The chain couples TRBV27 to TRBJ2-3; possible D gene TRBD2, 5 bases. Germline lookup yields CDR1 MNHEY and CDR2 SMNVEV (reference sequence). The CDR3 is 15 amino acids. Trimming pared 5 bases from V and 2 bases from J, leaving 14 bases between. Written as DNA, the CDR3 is TGTGCCAGCAGTCCGTATAAGGGAGACACAGATACGCAGTATTTT. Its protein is CASSPYKGDTDTQYF.

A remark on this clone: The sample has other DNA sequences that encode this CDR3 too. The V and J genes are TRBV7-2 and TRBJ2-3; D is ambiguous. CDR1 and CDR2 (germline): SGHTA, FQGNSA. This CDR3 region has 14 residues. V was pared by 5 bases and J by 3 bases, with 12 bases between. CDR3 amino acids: CASSRLGSTDTQYF. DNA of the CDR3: TGTGCCAGCAGCCGACTGGGGTCAACAGATACGCAGTATTTT.

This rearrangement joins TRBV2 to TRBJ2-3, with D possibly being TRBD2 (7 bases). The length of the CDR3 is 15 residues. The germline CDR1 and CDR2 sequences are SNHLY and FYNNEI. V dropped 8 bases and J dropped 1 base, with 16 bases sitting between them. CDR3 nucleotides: TGTGCCAGCTGGGGGGGGCTCCTCGGCACAGATACGCAGTATTTT. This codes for CASWGGLLGTDTQYF.

The DNA for the CDR3 is TGTGCCAGCAGCTTGAGTGGCCGGACAGGGGAAGAGACCCAGTACTTC. Protein sequence: CASSLSGRTGEETQYF. The rearrangement links TRBV5-4 to TRBJ2-5, with 9 bases matching TRBD1. The germline V gene has CDR1 SGHNT and CDR2 YYREEE (reference sequence). There are 16 residues in the CDR3. The V gene end was trimmed by 1 base and the J gene end by 3 bases; junction bases not matched to a gene: 7.

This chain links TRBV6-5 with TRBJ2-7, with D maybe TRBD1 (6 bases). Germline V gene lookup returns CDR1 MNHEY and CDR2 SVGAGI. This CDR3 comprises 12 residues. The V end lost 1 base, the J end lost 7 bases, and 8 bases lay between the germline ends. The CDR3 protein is CASSYFGTEQYF. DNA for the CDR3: TGTGCCAGCAGTTACTTTGGGACAGAGCAGTACTTC.